The entry that follows covers one TCR beta chain sequence. What it recognizes is unknown. The sample comes from a study of shared clonotypes between healthy human individuals. Study-wide results and caveats: Having only a few donors restricted how much genetic and exposure-history diversity was captured. The authors sampled blood alone, and tissue repertoires likely differ.

With 4 bases removed from V and 6 bases from J, the gap between germline ends came to 11 bases. This CDR3 region has 13 residues. Germline assignment: CDR1 SGHNT and CDR2 YENEEA. The authors ran the assay at deep level. Every subset had its genomic DNA shared out evenly among several immunoSEQ plates. The data were produced by immunoSEQ multiplex PCR, yet TCRdb's version contains in-frame clones alone and is incomplete. The sample yields more than 400,000 clones, 60% to 80% seen once. The clonotype originates from a woman between 35 and 50 years old in good health. Some clones in this sample may be carry-over from other donors' samples. The specimen was PBMCs. This sequence joins TRBV11-3 and TRBJ2-3; weak D call: TRBD2 (5 bases). CDR3 protein: CASSYSSMDTQYF. The CDR3 DNA reads TGTGCCAGCAGCTATTCTAGCATGGATACGCAGTATTTT.